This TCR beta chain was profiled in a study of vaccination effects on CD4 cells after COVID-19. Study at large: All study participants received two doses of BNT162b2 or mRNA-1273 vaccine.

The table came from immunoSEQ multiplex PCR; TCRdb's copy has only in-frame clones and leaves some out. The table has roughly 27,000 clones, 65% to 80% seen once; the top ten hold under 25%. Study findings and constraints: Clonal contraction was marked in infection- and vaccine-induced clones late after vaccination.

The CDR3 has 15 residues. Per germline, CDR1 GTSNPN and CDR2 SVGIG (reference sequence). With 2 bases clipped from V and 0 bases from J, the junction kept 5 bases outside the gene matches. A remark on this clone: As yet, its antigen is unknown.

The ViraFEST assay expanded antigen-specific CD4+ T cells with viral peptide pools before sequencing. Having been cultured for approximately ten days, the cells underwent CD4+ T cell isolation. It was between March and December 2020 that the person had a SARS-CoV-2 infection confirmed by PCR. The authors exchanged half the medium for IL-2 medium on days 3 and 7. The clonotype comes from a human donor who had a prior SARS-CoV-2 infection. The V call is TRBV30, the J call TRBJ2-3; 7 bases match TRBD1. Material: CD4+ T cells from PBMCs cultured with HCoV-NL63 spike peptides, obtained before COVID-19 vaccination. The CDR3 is CAWSTGTVSTDTQYF. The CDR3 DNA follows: TGTGCCTGGAGTACCGGGACAGTTAGCACAGATACGCAGTATTTT.